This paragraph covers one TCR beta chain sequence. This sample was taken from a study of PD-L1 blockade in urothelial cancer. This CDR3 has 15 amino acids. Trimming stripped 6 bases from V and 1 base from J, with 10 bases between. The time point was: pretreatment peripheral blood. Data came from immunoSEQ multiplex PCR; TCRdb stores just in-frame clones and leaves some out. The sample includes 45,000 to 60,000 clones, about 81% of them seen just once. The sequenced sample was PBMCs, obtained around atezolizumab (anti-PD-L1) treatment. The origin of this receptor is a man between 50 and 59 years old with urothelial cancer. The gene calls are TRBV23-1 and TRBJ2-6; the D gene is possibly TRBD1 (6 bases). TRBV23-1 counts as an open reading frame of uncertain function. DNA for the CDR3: TGCGCCAGCAGGGGGGCCGCGTCTGGGGCCAACGTCCTGACTTTC. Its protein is CASRGAASGANVLTF.